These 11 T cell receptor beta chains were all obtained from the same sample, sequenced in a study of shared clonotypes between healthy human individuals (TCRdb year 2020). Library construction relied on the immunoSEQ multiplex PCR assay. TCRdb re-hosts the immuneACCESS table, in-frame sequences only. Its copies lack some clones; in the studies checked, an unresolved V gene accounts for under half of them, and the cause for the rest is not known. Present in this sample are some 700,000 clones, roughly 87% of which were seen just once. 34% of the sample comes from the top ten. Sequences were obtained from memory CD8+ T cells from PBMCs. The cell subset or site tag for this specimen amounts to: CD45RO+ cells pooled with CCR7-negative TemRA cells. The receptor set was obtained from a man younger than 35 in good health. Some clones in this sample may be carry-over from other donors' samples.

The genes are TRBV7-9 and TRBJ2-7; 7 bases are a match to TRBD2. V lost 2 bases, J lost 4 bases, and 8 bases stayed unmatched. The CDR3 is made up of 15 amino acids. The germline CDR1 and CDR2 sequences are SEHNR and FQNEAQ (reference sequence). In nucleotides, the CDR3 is TGTGCCAGCAGCTTACTGGGGGAGGGGAGGTACGAGCAGTACTTC. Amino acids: CASSLLGEGRYEQYF. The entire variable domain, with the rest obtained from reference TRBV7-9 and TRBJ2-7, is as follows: DTGVSQNPRHKITKRGQNVTFRCDPISEHNRLYWYRQTLGQGPEFLTYFQNEAQLEKSRLLSDRFSAERPKGSFSTLEIQRTEQGDSAMYLCASSLLGEGRYEQYFGPGTRLTVT.

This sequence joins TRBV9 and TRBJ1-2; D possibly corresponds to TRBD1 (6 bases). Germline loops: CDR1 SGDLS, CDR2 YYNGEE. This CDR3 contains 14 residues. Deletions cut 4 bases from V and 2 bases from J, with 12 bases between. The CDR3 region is CASSSGQGNYGYTF. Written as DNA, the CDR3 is TGTGCCAGCAGCAGTGGGCAGGGGAACTATGGCTACACCTTC.

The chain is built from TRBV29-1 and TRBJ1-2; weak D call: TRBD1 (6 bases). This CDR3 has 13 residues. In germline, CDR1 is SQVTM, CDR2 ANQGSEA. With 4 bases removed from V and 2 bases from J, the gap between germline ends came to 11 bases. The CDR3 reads CSVVAQGNYGYTF. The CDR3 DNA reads TGCAGCGTTGTGGCTCAGGGGAACTATGGCTACACCTTC.

For the CDR3, the DNA is TGTGCCAGCAGCTTTGGGGTTGGTACATACGAGCAGTACTTC. Protein sequence: CASSFGVGTYEQYF. The chain carries TRBV5-5 and TRBJ2-7; D uncertain. This CDR3 has 14 amino acids. CDR1 and CDR2 (germline): SGHKS, YYEKEE (reference sequence). V lost 2 bases, J lost 4 bases, and 13 bases lay in between.

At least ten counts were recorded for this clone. Here the CDR3 DNA reads TGTGCCAGCAGTGGCAGACCGGACAGCTACGAGCAGTACTTC. This translates into CASSGRPDSYEQYF. This chain joins TRBV6-1 and TRBJ2-7; tentative D call: TRBD1 (6 bases). Germline CDR1 reads MNHNS; CDR2 reads SASEGT. Deletions cut 4 bases from V and 3 bases from J, with 13 bases between. The CDR3 totals 14 residues.

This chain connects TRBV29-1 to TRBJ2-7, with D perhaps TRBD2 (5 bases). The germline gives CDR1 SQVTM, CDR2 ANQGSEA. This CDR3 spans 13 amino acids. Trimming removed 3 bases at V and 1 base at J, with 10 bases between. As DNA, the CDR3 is TGCAGCGTTGAGGAGGAGACGTCCTACGAGCAGTACTTC. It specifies CSVEEETSYEQYF.

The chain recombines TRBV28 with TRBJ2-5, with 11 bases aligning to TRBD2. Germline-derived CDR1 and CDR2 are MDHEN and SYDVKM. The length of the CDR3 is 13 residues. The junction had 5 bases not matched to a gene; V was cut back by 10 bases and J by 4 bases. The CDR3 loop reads CAILAGGGETQYF. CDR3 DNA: TGTGCCATATTAGCGGGAGGGGGAGAGACCCAGTACTTC.

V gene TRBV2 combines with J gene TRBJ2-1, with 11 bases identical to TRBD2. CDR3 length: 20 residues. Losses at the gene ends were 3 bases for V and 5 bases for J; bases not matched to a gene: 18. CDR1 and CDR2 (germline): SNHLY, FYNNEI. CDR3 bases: TGTGCCAGCAGTGATGAACTAGCGGGAGAGGGCCTAGGTAGAAACAATGAGCAGTTCTTC. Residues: CASSDELAGEGLGRNNEQFF.

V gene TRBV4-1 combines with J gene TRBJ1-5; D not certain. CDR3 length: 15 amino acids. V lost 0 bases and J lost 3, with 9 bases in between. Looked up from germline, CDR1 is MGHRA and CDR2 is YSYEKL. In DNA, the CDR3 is TGCGCCAGCAGCCAAGATTTCAGCCCCAATCAGCCCCAGCATTTT. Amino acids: CASSQDFSPNQPQHF.

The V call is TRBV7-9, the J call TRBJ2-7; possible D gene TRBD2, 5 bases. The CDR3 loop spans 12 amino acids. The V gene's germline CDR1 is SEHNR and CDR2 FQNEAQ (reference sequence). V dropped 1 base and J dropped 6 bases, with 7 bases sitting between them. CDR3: CASSLGTFEQYF. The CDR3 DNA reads TGTGCCAGCAGCTTAGGGACTTTCGAGCAGTACTTC.

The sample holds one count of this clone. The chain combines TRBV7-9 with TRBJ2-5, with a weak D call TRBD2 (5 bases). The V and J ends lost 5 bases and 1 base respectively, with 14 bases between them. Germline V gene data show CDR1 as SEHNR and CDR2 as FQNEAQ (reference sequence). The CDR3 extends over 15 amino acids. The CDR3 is CASSPPGAVQETQYF. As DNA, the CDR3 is TGTGCCAGCAGCCCTCCCGGAGCGGTCCAAGAGACCCAGTACTTC.